This T cell receptor beta chain was found in a study of blood T cell repertoires in COVID-19. Study overall: COVID-19 samples collected from the United States, Italy and Spain covered acute and convalescent phases. T cells, B-cell-depleted T cells, or PBMCs supplied cDNA or gDNA.

Germline assignment: CDR1 KGHSH and CDR2 LQKENI. CDR3 length equals 14 residues. After removal of 5 bases from V and 7 bases from J, the junction contained 7 bases not matched to a gene. Authors' processing steps: For nucleated cells, counts were estimated from reference gene primer amplification. Repertoires were generated with immunoSEQ multiplex PCR, while TCRdb's copy carries only in-frame clones and drops some. D and trimming come from the DNA, and the V and J calls and clone size come from that table. The table has approximately 150,000 clones, around 81% seen once; the top ten hold 11%. This TCR derives from a man in his 70s with active or convalescent COVID-19. J is TRBJ1-1 and V is TRBV18; 10 bases fit TRBD1. Material for sequencing was peripheral blood. CDR3 residues: CASSLPGQGNEAFF. The CDR3 DNA reads as TGTGCCAGCTCATTACCGGGACAGGGGAATGAAGCTTTCTTT.